These 8 T cell receptor beta chains originate from one sample sequenced in a study of blood T cell repertoires in COVID-19 (dated by TCRdb to 2019 to 2021). The library came from the immunoSEQ multiplex PCR assay. TCRdb mirrors the immuneACCESS table, restricted to in-frame sequences. Some clones are absent from its copies; in checked studies, under half trace to an unresolved V gene, and the reason for the others is unknown. This sample lists 97,000 or so clones; more than 65% were detected once. The top ten clones comprise around 18% of the sample. Sequenced input: peripheral blood. These receptors were obtained from a woman aged 80 or over with active or convalescent COVID-19.

The chain has TRBV4-1 and TRBJ1-2; maybe TRBD1 (6 bases). The CDR3 loop spans 15 amino acids. V lost 0 bases and J lost 0, with 8 bases in between. Germline CDR1 is MGHRA and CDR2 is YSYEKL. CDR3 in DNA: TGCGCCAGCAGCCAAGAACAGGGAGCTAACTATGGCTACACCTTC. It codes for CASSQEQGANYGYTF.

The chain uses TRBV18 and TRBJ2-1; 9 nucleotides line up with TRBD2. The CDR3 spans 17 residues. The trim removed 0 bases at V and 4 bases at J, leaving 7 bases unmatched. Germline loops: CDR1 KGHSH, CDR2 LQKENI. This CDR3 reads CASSPPGLAGLYNEQFF. The CDR3, as DNA: TGTGCCAGCTCACCACCCGGTCTAGCGGGACTATACAATGAGCAGTTCTTC.

Notes on this clone: A junction end diverges from the germline sequence, so it may reflect a read error. The gene calls are TRBV5-1 and TRBJ1-2; tentatively, D is TRBD1 (6 bases). This CDR3 spans 13 amino acids. Looked up from germline, CDR1 is SGHRS and CDR2 is YFSETQ. For the CDR3, the DNA is TGTGCCAGCAGCTTGGAAACAGGGTTTGGCTACACCTTC. It encodes CASSLETGFGYTF.

The genes are TRBV5-4 and TRBJ2-5; TRBD1 agrees at 7 bases. In germline, CDR1 is SGHNT, CDR2 YYREEE (reference sequence). The CDR3 is 14 amino acids. V dropped 3 bases and J dropped 2; count of bases not matched to a gene: 4. This CDR3 reads CASSSGQTQETQYF. As DNA, the CDR3 is TGTGCCAGCAGCTCGGGACAGACACAAGAGACCCAGTACTTC.

This clone was found a few times. The chain has TRBV7-2 and TRBJ2-1; 14 positions match TRBD2. The CDR3 runs to 18 residues. CDR1 is SGHTA and CDR2 is FQGNSA in the germline V gene. V trimming: 0 bases; J trimming: 6 bases; junction bases outside the gene matches: 7. Here the CDR3 reads CASSLARLAGGPFNEQFF. CDR3 DNA: TGTGCCAGCAGCTTAGCCAGACTAGCGGGAGGGCCTTTCAATGAGCAGTTCTTC.

V gene TRBV5-1 combines with J gene TRBJ2-7, with TRBD2 matching over 9 bases. The V segment lost 0 bases and the J segment 6 bases; nucleotides outside the gene matches: 10. The CDR3 spans 16 residues. The germline gives CDR1 SGHRS, CDR2 YFSETQ. The CDR3 nucleotides read TGCGCCAGCAGCTTGGAGGGTAGCGGGGGAGGATCCGAGCAGTACTTC. It translates to CASSLEGSGGGSEQYF. Full variable domain (missing parts from reference TRBV5-1 and TRBJ2-7): KAGVTQTPRYLIKTRGQQVTLSCSPISGHRSVSWYQQTPGQGLQFLFEYFSETQRNKGNFPGRFSGRQFSNSRSEMNVSTLELGDSALYLCASSLEGSGGGSEQYFGPGTRLTVT.

CDR3 amino acids: CASSRGASYEQYF. CDR3 DNA sequence: TGTGCCAGCAGCCGGGGTGCAAGCTACGAGCAGTACTTC. The J gene is TRBJ2-7, the V gene TRBV7-6; the D gene is possibly TRBD2 (5 bases). CDR1 and CDR2 (germline): SGHVS, FNYEAQ. V was cut by 5 bases and J by 3 bases, with 11 bases left in between. This CDR3 has 13 amino acids.

The chain carries TRBV9 and TRBJ2-7, with 7 bases identical to TRBD1. The trim removed 6 bases at V and 2 bases at J, leaving 8 bases unmatched. The CDR3 extends over 14 amino acids. Germline V lookup: CDR1 SGDLS, CDR2 YYNGEE. The CDR3 protein is CASTQGERPYEQYF. In DNA form, the CDR3 reads TGTGCCAGCACCCAGGGGGAGCGCCCCTACGAGCAGTACTTC. The variable domain in full, with the rest retrieved from reference TRBV9 and TRBJ2-7, is DSGVTQTPKHLITATGQRVTLRCSPRSGDLSVYWYQQSLDQGLQFLIQYYNGEERAKGNILERFSAQQFPDLHSELNLSSLELGDSALYFCASTQGERPYEQYFGPGTRLTVT.